The sequence of this T cell receptor beta chain was determined in a study of siplizumab effects on memory and regulatory T cells. The overall study: Paired mixed lymphocyte reactions compared siplizumab 1 ug/mL against no drug. Study observations and caveats: There appeared to be greater diversity in naive T cells than in memory cells, and naive T cells seemed major contributors to the alloresponse. In the presence of siplizumab, alloreactive sequences traceable to unstimulated CD4+ memory cells were significantly reduced.

This CDR3 contains 15 residues. V lost 6 bases to trimming and J lost 0 bases; unmatched junction nucleotides: 8. The germline CDR1 and CDR2 sequences are MNHEY and SMNVEV (reference sequence). Profiling relied on immunoSEQ multiplex PCR, and the TCRdb table lists in-frame clones only, not all of them. This sample has 20,000 or so clones; around 43% occur once, and the top ten carry 6%. Coculture of the mixed lymphocyte reaction cells took place at 37 degrees C and lasted more than five days. This clone was detected only a few times. Its antigen is unknown. The V gene is TRBV27, the J gene TRBJ2-7, with 7 bases that match TRBD2. The sample was CFSE-low (dividing) CD4+ T cells sorted from an allogeneic mixed lymphocyte reaction. This receptor was taken from a human donor in good health; the cells came from an allogeneic mixed lymphocyte reaction. Some clones in this sample may be carry-over from other donors' samples. For the CDR3, the DNA is TGTGCCAGCAGCCGGGGGGACTTTAGCTCCTACGAGCAGTACTTC. Residues: CASSRGDFSSYEQYF.